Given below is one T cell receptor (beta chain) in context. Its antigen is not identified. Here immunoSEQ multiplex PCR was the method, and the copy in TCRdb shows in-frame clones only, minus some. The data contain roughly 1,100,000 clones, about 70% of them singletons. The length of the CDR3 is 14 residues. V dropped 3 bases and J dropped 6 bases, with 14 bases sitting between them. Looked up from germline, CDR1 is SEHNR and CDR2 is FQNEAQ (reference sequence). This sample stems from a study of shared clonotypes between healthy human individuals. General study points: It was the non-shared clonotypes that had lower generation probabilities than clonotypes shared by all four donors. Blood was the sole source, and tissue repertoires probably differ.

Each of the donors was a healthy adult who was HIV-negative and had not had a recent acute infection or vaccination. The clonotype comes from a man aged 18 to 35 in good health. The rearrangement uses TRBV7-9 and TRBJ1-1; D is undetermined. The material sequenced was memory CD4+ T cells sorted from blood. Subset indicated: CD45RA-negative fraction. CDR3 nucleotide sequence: TGTGCCAGCAGCTTGGCCTTGGAGAGGTCTGAAGCTTTCTTT. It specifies CASSLALERSEAFF.